This T cell receptor beta chain stems from a study of blood T cell repertoires in COVID-19. Study as a whole: Sample material is recorded as cDNA or gDNA derived from T cells, B-cell-depleted T cells, or PBMCs.

The table came from immunoSEQ multiplex PCR; TCRdb's copy has only in-frame clones and leaves some out. Counted here are approximately 460,000 clones, 89% occurring once; the ten biggest clones make up about 1%. CDR1 is LNHDA and CDR2 is SQIVND in the germline V gene (reference sequence). Germline trimming cut 3 bases from V and 3 bases from J; bases unmatched to any gene: 3. The CDR3 is 15 residues long. The rearrangement links TRBV19 to TRBJ2-4; the match to TRBD2 covers 9 bases. The receptor was derived from a man aged 18 to 29 with COVID-19, enrolled during active disease. Sequenced material: peripheral blood. CDR3 sequence reads: CASSILLAGKNIQYF. The CDR3 DNA is TGTGCCAGTAGTATCCTACTAGCGGGCAAAAACATTCAGTACTTC.